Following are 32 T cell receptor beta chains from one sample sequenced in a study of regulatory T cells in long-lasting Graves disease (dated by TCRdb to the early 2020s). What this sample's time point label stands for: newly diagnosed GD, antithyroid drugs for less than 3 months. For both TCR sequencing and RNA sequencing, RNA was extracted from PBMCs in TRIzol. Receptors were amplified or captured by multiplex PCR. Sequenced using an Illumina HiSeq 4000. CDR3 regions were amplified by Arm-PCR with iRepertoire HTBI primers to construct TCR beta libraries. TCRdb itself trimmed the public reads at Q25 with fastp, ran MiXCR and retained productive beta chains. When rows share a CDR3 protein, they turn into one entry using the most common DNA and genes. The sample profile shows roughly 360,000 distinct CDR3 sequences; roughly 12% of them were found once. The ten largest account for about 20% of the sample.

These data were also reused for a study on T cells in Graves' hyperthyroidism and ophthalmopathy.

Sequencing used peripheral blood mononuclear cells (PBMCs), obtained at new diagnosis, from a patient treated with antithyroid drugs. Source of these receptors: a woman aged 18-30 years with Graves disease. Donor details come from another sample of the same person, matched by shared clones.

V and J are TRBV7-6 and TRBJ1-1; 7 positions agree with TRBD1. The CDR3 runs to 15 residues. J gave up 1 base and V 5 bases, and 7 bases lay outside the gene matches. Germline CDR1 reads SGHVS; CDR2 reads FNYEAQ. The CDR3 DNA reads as TGTGCCAGCAGCCCCTCGGGACAGCCGAACACTGAAGCTTTCTTT. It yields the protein CASSPSGQPNTEAFF.

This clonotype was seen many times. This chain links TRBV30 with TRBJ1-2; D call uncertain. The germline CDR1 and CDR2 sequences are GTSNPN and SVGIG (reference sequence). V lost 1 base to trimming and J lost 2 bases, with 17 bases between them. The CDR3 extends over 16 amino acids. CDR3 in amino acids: CAWSGQSQPRNYGYTF. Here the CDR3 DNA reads TGTGCCTGGAGTGGGCAGTCACAACCTAGAAACTATGGCTACACCTTC.

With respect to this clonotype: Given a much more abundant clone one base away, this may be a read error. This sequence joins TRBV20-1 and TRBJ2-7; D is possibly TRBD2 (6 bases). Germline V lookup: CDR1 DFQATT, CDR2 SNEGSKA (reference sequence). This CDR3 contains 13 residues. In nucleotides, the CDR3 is TGCAGTGCTTACCGACTAGAAACCTACGGGCAGTACTTC. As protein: CSAYRLETYGQYF.

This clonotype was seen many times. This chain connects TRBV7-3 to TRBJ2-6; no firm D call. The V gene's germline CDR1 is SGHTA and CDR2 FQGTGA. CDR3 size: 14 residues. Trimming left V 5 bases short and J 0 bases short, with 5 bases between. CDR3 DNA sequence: TGTGCCAGCAGCCCCAACTCTGGGGCCAACGTCCTGACTTTC. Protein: CASSPNSGANVLTF.

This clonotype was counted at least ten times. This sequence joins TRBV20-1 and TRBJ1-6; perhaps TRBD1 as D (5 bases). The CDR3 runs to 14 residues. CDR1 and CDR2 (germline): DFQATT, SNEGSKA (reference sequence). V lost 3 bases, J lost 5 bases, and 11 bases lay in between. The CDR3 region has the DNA TGCAGTGCTAGGGCCTGGGGACATAATTCACCCCTCCACTTT. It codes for CSARAWGHNSPLHF.

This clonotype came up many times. In DNA, the CDR3 is TGTGCCAGCAGTCGTCCCGGGACAGGGTTCGGGGGCTCCTACGAGCAGTACGTC. This translates into CASSRPGTGFGGSYEQYV. The V and J genes are TRBV6-2 or TRBV6-3 and TRBJ2-7; TRBD1 matches at 9 bases. Germline CDR1 reads MNHEY; CDR2 reads SVGEGT. With 5 bases clipped from V and 0 bases from J, the junction kept 14 bases outside the gene matches. CDR3 length equals 18 residues.

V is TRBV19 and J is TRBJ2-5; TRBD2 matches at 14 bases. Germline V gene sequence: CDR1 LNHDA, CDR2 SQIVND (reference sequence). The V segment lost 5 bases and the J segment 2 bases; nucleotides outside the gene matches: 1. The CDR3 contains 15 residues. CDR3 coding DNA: TGTGCCAGTAGTGGACTAGCGGGAGGACAAGAGACCCAGTACTTC. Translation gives CASSGLAGGQETQYF.

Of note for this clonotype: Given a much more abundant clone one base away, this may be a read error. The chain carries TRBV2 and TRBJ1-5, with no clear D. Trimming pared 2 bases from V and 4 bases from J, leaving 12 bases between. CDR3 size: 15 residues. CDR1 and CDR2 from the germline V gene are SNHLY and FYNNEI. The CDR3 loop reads CASSEREQRNQPQHF. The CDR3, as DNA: TGTGCCAGCAGTGAAAGGGAACAGAGGAATCAGCCCCAGCATTTT.

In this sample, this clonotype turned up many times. The CDR3 nucleotides are TGCGCCAGCATACGTGGGAGGGCCTCTGGAAATGAGCAGTTCTTC. Amino acid sequence: CASIRGRASGNEQFF. J is TRBJ2-1 and V is TRBV10-2, with 7 bases that match TRBD2. From germline, CDR1 is WSHSY and CDR2 SAAADI. The CDR3 runs 15 residues. The trim removed 7 bases at V and 7 bases at J, leaving 13 bases unmatched.

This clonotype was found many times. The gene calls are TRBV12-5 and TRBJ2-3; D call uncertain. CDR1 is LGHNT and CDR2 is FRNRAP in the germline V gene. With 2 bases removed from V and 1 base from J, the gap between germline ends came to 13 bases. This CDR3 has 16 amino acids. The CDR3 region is CASGLMTHPGTDTQYF. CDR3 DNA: TGTGCTAGTGGTTTGATGACTCACCCCGGCACAGATACGCAGTATTTT.

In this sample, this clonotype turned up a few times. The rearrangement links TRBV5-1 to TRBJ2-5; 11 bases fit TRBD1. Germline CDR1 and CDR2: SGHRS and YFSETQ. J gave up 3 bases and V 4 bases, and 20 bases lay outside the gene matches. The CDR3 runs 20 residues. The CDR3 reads CASSRFRTGGARDREETQYF. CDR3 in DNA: TGCGCCAGCAGCCGCTTCCGGACAGGGGGCGCGAGAGACCGGGAAGAGACCCAGTACTTC.

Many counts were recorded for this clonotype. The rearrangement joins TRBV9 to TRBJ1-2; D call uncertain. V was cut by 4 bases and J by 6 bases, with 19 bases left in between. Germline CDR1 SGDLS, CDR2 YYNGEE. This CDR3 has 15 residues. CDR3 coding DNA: TGTGCCAGCAGCCCGCGTCTTGATGACTTAAATGGCTACACCTTC. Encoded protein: CASSPRLDDLNGYTF.

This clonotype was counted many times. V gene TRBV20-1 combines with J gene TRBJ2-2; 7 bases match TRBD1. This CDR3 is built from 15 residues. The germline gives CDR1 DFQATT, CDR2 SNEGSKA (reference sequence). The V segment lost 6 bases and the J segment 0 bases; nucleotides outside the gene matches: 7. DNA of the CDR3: TGCAGTGCCTGGGGACAGCGATCGAACACCGGGGAGCTGTTTTTT. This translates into CSAWGQRSNTGELFF.

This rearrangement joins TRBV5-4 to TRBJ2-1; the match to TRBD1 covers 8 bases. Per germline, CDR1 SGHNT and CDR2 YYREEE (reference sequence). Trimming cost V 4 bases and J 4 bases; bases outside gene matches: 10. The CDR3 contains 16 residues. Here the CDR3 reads CASSHKGTGSYNEQFF. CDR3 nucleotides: TGTGCCAGCAGCCACAAAGGGACAGGAAGTTACAATGAGCAGTTCTTC.

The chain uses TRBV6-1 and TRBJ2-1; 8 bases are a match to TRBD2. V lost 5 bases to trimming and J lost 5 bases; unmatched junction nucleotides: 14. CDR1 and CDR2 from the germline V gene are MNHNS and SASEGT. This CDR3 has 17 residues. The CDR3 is CASSLEGTRRGDNEQFF. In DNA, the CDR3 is TGTGCCAGCAGTCTAGAGGGGACTAGACGGGGAGACAATGAGCAGTTCTTC.

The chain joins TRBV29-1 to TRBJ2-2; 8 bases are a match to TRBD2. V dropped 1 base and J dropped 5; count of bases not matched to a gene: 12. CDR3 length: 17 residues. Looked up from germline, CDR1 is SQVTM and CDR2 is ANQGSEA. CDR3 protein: CSVEGAGASLGTGELFF. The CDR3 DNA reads TGCAGCGTTGAAGGAGCGGGAGCGTCGTTGGGGACCGGGGAGCTGTTTTTT.

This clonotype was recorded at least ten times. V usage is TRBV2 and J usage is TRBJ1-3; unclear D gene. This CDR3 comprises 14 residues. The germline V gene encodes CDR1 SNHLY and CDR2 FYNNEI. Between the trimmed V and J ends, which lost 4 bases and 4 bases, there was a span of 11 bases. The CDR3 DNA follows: TGTGCCAGCAGTGGACCGGCAATCGGAAACACCATATATTTT. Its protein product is CASSGPAIGNTIYF.

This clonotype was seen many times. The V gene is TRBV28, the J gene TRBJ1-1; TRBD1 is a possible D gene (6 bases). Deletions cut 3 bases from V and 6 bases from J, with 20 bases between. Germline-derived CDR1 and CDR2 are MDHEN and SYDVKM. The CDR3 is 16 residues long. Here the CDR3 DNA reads TGTGCCAGCAGTTTGGGGGTGTGGCAGGGGATATCTGAAGCTTTCTTT. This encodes CASSLGVWQGISEAFF.

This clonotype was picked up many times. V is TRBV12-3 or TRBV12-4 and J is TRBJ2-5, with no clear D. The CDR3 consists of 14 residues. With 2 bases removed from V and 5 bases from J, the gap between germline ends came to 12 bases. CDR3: CASSLIFVRETQYF. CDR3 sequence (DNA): TGTGCCAGCAGTTTAATTTTTGTTCGCGAGACCCAGTACTTC.

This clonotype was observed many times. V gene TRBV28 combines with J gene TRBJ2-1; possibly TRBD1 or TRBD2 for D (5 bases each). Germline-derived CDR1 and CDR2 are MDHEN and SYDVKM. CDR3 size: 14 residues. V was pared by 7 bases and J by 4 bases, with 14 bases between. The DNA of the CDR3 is TGTGCCAGCAATCGAGGGACGGGATACAATGAGCAGTTCTTC. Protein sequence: CASNRGTGYNEQFF.

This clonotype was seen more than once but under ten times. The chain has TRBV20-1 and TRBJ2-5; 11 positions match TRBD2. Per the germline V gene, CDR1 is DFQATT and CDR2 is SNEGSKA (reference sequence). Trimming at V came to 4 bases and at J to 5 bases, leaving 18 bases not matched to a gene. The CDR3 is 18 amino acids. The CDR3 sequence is CSAKFYGGTSGGRETQYF. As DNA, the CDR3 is TGCAGTGCTAAGTTTTATGGTGGAACTAGCGGGGGACGGGAGACCCAGTACTTC.

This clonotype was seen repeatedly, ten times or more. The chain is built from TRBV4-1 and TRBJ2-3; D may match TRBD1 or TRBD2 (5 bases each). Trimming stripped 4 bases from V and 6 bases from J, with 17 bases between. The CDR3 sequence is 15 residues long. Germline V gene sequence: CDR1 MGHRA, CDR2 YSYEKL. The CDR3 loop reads CASSPSGTRGDTQYF. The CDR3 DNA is TGCGCCAGCAGCCCATCCGGGACCCGAGGCGATACGCAGTATTTT.

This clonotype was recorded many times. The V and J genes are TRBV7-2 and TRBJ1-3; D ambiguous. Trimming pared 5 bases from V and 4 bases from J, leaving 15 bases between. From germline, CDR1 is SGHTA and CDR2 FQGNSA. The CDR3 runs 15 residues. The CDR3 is CASSRSTDSGNTIYF. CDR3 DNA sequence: TGTGCCAGCAGCCGAAGTACGGATTCAGGAAACACCATATATTTT.

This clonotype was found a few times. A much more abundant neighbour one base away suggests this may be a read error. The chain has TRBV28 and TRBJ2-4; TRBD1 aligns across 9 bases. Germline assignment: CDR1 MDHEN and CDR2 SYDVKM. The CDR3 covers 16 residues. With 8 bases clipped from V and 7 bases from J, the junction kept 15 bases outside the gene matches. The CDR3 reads CASGPPRDRATNIQYF. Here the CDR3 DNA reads TGTGCCAGCGGTCCCCCCCGGGACAGGGCTACGAACATTCAGTACTTC. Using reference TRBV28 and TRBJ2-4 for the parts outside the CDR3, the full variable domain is DVKVTQSSRYLVKRTGEKVFLECVQDMDHENMFWYRQDPGLGLRLIYFSYDVKMKEKGDIPEGYSVSREKKERFSLILESASTNQTSMYLCASGPPRDRATNIQYFGAGTRLSVL.

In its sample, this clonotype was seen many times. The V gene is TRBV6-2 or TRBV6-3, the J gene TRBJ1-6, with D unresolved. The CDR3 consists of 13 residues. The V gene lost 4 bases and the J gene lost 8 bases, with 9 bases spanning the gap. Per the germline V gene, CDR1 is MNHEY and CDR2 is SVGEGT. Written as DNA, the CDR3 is TGTGCCAGCAGTTCCCTGGACTATTCACCCCTCCACTTT. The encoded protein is CASSSLDYSPLHF.

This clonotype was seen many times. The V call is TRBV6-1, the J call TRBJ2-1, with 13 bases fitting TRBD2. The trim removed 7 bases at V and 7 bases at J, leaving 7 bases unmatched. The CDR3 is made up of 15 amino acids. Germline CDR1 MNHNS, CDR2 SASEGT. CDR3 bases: TGTGCCAGCACCGCAGGGACTAGCGGGATGAATGAGCAGTTCTTC. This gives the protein CASTAGTSGMNEQFF.

The CDR3 nucleotides read TGTGCCAGCATGGGGGGCCGAGAGTACTACGAGCAGTACGTC. Its protein product is CASMGGREYYEQYV. The chain recombines TRBV27 with TRBJ2-7, with D possibly being TRBD1 or TRBD2 (6 bases each). Germline assignment: CDR1 MNHEY and CDR2 SMNVEV (reference sequence). V lost 7 bases and J lost 3, with 16 bases in between. The CDR3 totals 14 residues.

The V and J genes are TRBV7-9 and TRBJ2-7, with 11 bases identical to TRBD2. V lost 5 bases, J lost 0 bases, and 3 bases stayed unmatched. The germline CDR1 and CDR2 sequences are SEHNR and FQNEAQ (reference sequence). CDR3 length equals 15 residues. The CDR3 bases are TGTGCCAGCAGCGTGACTAGCGGGAACTCCTACGAGCAGTACTTC. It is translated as CASSVTSGNSYEQYF.

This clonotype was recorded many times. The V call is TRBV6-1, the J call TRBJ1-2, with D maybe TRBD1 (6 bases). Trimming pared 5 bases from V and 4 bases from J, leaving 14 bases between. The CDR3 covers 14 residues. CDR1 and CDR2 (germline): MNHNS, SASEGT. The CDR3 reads CASSLRGLGYGYTF. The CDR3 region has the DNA TGTGCCAGCAGTCTCAGGGGTTTGGGCTATGGCTACACCTTC.

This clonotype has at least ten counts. CDR3 sequence (DNA): TGCAGTGCGAATGGACTAGTCGATGAGCAGTTCTTC. This gives the protein CSANGLVDEQFF. The genes are TRBV20-1 and TRBJ2-1; 7 positions match TRBD2. The junction had 7 bases not matched to a gene; V was cut back by 6 bases and J by 8 bases. The CDR3 covers 12 residues. Per germline, CDR1 DFQATT and CDR2 SNEGSKA (reference sequence).

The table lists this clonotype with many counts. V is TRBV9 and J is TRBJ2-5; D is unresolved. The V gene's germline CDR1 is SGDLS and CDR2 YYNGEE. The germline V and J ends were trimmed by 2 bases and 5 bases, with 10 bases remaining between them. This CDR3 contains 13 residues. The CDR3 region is CASSVLASETQYF. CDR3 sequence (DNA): TGTGCCAGCAGCGTCCTGGCGAGCGAGACCCAGTACTTC. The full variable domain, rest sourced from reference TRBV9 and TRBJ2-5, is DSGVTQTPKHLITATGQRVTLRCSPRSGDLSVYWYQQSLDQGLQFLIQYYNGEERAKGNILERFSAQQFPDLHSELNLSSLELGDSALYFCASSVLASETQYFGPGTRLLVL.

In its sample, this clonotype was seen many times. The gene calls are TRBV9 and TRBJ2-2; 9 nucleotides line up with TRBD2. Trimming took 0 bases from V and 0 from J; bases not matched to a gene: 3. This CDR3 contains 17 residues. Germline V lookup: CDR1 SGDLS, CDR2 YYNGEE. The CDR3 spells CASSVEREDPNTGELFF. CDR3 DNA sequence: TGTGCCAGCAGCGTAGAGCGGGAGGACCCGAACACCGGGGAGCTGTTTTTT.